This T cell receptor (beta chain) was found in a study of response to subunit inactivated influenza vaccine. The CDR3 is 15 amino acids. V lost 0 bases and J 8 bases, leaving 14 bases between the germline ends. CDR1 and CDR2 from the germline V gene are SGHTA and FQGNSA. MiXCR, applied by TCRdb to the RT-PCR reads, yields one record per CDR3 protein. The repertoire has 450,000 to 500,000 distinct CDR3 sequences, 9.5% to 13% of them found once; the top ten carry less than 15%. This clonotype was seen a handful of times. The sample here was PBMCs from blood, taken 40 to 50 days after vaccination. The clonotype comes from a man aged 45-60 years who received an inactivated influenza vaccine. This chain links TRBV7-2 with TRBJ1-3; D gene ambiguous. The CDR3 here is CASSLAPGGAYTIYF. The CDR3 DNA sequence: TGTGCCAGCAGCTTAGCTCCTGGAGGCGCGTACACCATATATTTT.